This T cell receptor (beta chain) was captured in a study of neoadjuvant anti-PD-1 for oral cavity cancer (dated by TCRdb to the early 2020s). About the full investigation: Before undergoing curative-intent surgical resection, most patients got three to four biweekly nivolumab doses at 3 mg/kg. For patients who did not progress, a fourth nivolumab dose was given around day 43, followed by definitive surgical resection on days 50-56. Under RECIST 1.1, patients with complete response, partial response or stable disease were classed as responders, and patients with progression were classed as non-responders. There were roughly 11 patients in the parent correlative cohort, and the response rate was more than 25%. The study at large found these results: TCR analyses included only three patients per response group, and the authors called for larger cohorts for validation. Within PBMCs, T cell clonality (Gini index) was significantly higher in non-responders than responders after neoadjuvant nivolumab. Higher pretreatment blood Treg/Th17 ratios correlated with higher pretreatment blood TCRbeta clonality and lower post-treatment tumor TCRbeta clonality.

For deep sequencing, each PBMC sample was run in six replicates, with libraries mostly built from approximately 500 ng of input genomic DNA. Following the manufacturer's instructions, the team built TCRbeta libraries using the immunoSEQ hsTCRbeta kit. The finished libraries were brought together in one pool at about 2.8 nM, which was then read using an Illumina NovaSeq 6000 S4 flow cell. The original methods were these. Raw data preprocessing and quality control were performed with the immunoSEQ Analyzer. The analysis was restricted to productive rearrangements, with each unique CDR3 amino acid sequence defining a clonotype. Using the R package tcR, the researchers computed the Gini-Simpson index as their estimate of repertoire clonality. Student's t test was used to compare Gini indices, and Pearson correlation was used to assess associations with tumor size change. The immuneACCESS repertoire file appears here via TCRdb, limited to in-frame rearrangements. These files lack a portion of the clones; in checked studies, under half of the deficit traces to unresolved V genes, and the cause of the others is not known. Clonal size and the V and J genes are those of that table, whereas D and trimming came from the DNA. The sample records about 14,000 clones, about 76% of which are singletons. The ten biggest clones cover less than 3% of the sample.

As concerns this clone: Its recognized antigen is unknown. No much larger clone is present one base from it, and per-base qualities are unavailable.

Read against the paper, the sample's time point label means: after neoadjuvant nivolumab, at surgical resection. Patients were newly diagnosed with stage II-IVA oral cavity squamous cell carcinoma and had received no prior systemic or radiation treatment. The cohort consisted of patients with HPV-negative, locally advanced oral cavity squamous cell carcinoma. No culture maintenance or expansion was done, as the peripheral blood mononuclear cells went straight to analysis. The samples were obtained from a longitudinal correlative study of a single-arm phase II trial testing neoadjuvant nivolumab in oral cavity squamous cell carcinoma. Genomic DNA-based TCRbeta sequencing was performed on subject-matched pre- and post-treatment PBMCs and tumors from three responders and three non-responders. Peripheral blood mononuclear cells were drawn once before nivolumab treatment and a second time after treatment, when surgery took place. The Maxwell RSC DNA from Cells kit was used to extract genomic DNA from PBMCs.

The receptor's source is a person between 40 and 79 years old with oral cavity squamous cell carcinoma. The sample was PBMCs, taken after nivolumab (anti-PD-1) treatment.

The base sequence is TGCGCCAGCAGCAGGGACTCAGGCACCGGGGAGCTGTTTTTT. The encoded protein is CASSRDSGTGELFF. Rearrangement joined TRBV5-1 to TRBJ2-2; a weak D assignment points to TRBD2 (6 bases agree). Its CDR3 holds 14 amino acids, cysteine through phenylalanine. Solely the CDR3 DNA is kept, with 42 bases framed from the first base. V was cut back by 4 bases and J by 4 bases, leaving a gap of 11 bases between them. CDR1 is given as SGHRS and CDR2 as YFSETQ, both from the germline V gene.